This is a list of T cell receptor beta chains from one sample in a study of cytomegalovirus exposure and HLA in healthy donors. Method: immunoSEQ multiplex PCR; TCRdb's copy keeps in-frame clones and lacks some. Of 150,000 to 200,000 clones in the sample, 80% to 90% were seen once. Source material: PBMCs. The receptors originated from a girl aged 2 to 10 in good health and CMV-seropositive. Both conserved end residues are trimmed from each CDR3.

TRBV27	ASKRGSSYNEQF
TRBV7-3	ASSPNNNEQF
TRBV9	ASSEAHFAGGLDEQY
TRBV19	ASSFRDLRGTEAF
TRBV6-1	ARAPGQGAGTEAF
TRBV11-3	ASSLGQGENTEAF
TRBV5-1	ASSPGQGAYNEQF
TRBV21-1	ASSIGTASSYNEQF
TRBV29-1	SVETGTGLYEQY
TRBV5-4	ASSLGLRNSYNEQF
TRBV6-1	ASSEGNGDTEAF
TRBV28	ASRTGLAGLYEQY
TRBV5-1	ASNPGQGANLAYEQY
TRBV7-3	ASSLTRDSQETQY
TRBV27	ASSPGPQGNQPQH
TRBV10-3	AISESGAGANVLT
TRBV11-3	ASSLASLRDSEQY
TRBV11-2	ASRRGGEPTEAF
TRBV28	ASSFSGLAGIQETQY
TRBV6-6	ASSLIFGQTYEQY
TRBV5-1	ASSSPSRQGMPEQY
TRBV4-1	ASSQVAKDRLGWNEQF
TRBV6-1	ASSEAGWGGGSTEAF
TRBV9	ASSRGGGSNQPQH
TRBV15	ATSRTRGRFDEQY
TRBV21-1	ASSNGCGQGWTEAF